Listed below are T cell receptor beta chains from one sample, sequenced in a study of cytomegalovirus exposure and HLA in healthy donors. Assay: immunoSEQ multiplex PCR; the TCRdb copy retains only in-frame clones and omits some. The repertoire holds about 250,000 clones, with around 66% as singletons. The sample taken for sequencing was PBMCs. These receptors were obtained from a female donor in good health and CMV-seronegative. Both conserved end residues are part of each CDR3. D genes are given only for firm matches. The size of a clone is reported for some rows only, either as once, few or many, or as a class for expanded clones.

TRBJ2-1 | 14 | TRBV5-4 | TRBD2 | NA | CASIVQGGLNEQFF | TGTGCCAGCATCGTGCAGGGAGGGTTGAATGAGCAGTTCTTC
TRBJ2-1 | 17 | TRBV12-5 | TRBD1 | NA | CASALGTGQSSYNEQFF | TGTGCTAGTGCCCTTGGGACAGGCCAGAGCTCCTACAATGAGCAGTTCTTC
TRBJ1-5 | 16 | TRBV10-1 | NA | NA | CASRAREGFSNQPQHF | TGCGCCAGCAGGGCCAGGGAGGGCTTCAGCAATCAGCCCCAGCATTTT
TRBJ2-7 | 15 | TRBV11-3 | TRBD1 | NA | CASSFDRVTSHEQYF | TGTGCCAGCAGCTTCGACAGGGTAACATCCCACGAGCAGTACTTC
TRBJ2-2 | 13 | TRBV6-5 | NA | NA | CASRLGRTGELFF | TGTGCCAGCAGGTTGGGGCGGACCGGGGAGCTGTTTTTT
TRBJ1-3 | 16 | TRBV5-4 | TRBD1 | NA | CASQTGSLYSGNTIYF | TGTGCCAGCCAGACAGGGTCCCTTTACTCTGGAAACACCATATATTTT
TRBJ2-7 | 17 | TRBV15 | NA | few | CATSRDQGTGLSYEQYF | TGTGCCACCAGCAGAGATCAGGGTACGGGACTCTCCTACGAGCAGTACTTC
TRBJ2-7 | 14 | TRBV13 | NA | few | CASSLGGLRYEQYF | TGTGCCAGCAGTTTGGGGGGGCTTAGGTACGAGCAGTACTTC
TRBJ1-5 | 15 | TRBV15 | NA | NA | CATSTEAVLNQPQHF | TGTGCCACCAGCACCGAGGCAGTCCTCAATCAGCCCCAGCATTTT
TRBJ1-6 | 14 | TRBV4-1 | NA | NA | CASSQVRADSPLHF | TGCGCCAGCAGCCAAGTCAGGGCCGATTCACCCCTCCACTTT
TRBJ2-5 | 14 | TRBV10-1 | TRBD2 | NA | CASSTGTRGETQYF | TGCGCCAGCAGCACCGGGACTAGGGGCGAGACCCAGTACTTC
TRBJ1-1 | 15 | TRBV7-9 | TRBD1 | few | CSSSKNRGLETEAFF | TGTTCCAGCAGCAAGAACAGGGGGCTGGAAACTGAAGCTTTCTTT
TRBJ2-1 | 13 | TRBV14 | NA | NA | CASSHKRDDEQFF | TGTGCCAGCAGCCATAAGAGGGATGATGAGCAGTTCTTC
TRBJ2-3 | 16 | TRBV5-1 | TRBD2 | NA | CASSLALAGGPDTQYF | TGCGCCAGCAGCTTGGCACTAGCGGGAGGGCCAGATACGCAGTATTTT